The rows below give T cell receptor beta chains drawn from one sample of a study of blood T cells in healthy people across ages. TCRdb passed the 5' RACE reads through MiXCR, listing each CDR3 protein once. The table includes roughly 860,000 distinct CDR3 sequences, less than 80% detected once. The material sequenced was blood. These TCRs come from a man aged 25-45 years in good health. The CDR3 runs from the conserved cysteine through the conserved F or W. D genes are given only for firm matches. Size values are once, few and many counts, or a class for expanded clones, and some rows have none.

TGTGCCAGCAGTCGCCTTAGCGGGGAGTACCAAGAGACCCAGTACTTC CASSRLSGEYQETQYF TRBJ2-5 TRBD2 TRBV6-5 .
TGCAGTGCTCGACATCCTAGCGGGGATATCAATGAGCAGTACTTC CSARHPSGDINEQYF TRBJ2-7 TRBD2 TRBV20-1 .
TGCAGTGCTAGAGGAGAAGCGGGAGGCACAGATACGCAGTATTTT CSARGEAGGTDTQYF TRBJ2-3 TRBD2 TRBV20-1 .
TGTGCCAGCAGTTACCCGGATCGGGACAGGTTGGGTTCACCCCTCCACTTT CASSYPDRDRLGSPLHF TRBJ1-6 TRBD1 TRBV6-6 .
TGTGCCAACAGCTTAGGCGTAGCGGGGGGCACAGATACGCAGTATTTT CANSLGVAGGTDTQYF TRBJ2-3 TRBD2 TRBV7-2 .
TGCGCCAGCAGCCCGAATGCGGGGCCAGGATCCTACGAGCAGTACTTC CASSPNAGPGSYEQYF TRBJ2-7 . TRBV4-1 .
TGTGCCAGCAGCCCCGCGGCTAGCGGGGGAGGAGAGCAGTTCTTC CASSPAASGGGEQFF TRBJ2-1 TRBD2 TRBV9 .
TGCAGTGCGAAGCCCGCCGGGGGGCAGGGCCAGCCCCAGCATTTT CSAKPAGGQGQPQHF TRBJ1-5 . TRBV20-1 once
TGTGCCAGCAGCGTAAGGGGCGCCAGCACAGATACGCAGTATTTT CASSVRGASTDTQYF TRBJ2-3 . TRBV9 .
TGTGCCAGCAGCTTCTCCCTGGGACAGGGGTACATTCAGTACTTC CASSFSLGQGYIQYF TRBJ2-4 TRBD1 TRBV7-9 .
TGTGCCAGCAGGAGGGGGGTAGCGGGGGGTTACGAGCAGTACTTC CASRRGVAGGYEQYF TRBJ2-7 TRBD2 TRBV27 .
TGTGCCAGCAGCGTTGACAGGGGCCCCTATGGCTACACCTTC CASSVDRGPYGYTF TRBJ1-2 TRBD1 TRBV7-2 .
TGCAGTGGAGAGAGCTCCTACAATGAGCAGTTCTTC CSGESSYNEQFF TRBJ2-1 . TRBV20-1 .
TGCGCCAGCAGCTTGGTCAGGGGTGATAACTATGGCTACACCTTC CASSLVRGDNYGYTF TRBJ1-2 . TRBV5-1 .
TGTGCCAGCAGCAGAGGGGGTAGGGACAATGAGCAGTTCTTC CASSRGGRDNEQFF TRBJ2-1 . TRBV21-1 many
TGTGCCAGCAGCCCCACCTCGTTTAGCGTAGAAGATACGCAGTATTTT CASSPTSFSVEDTQYF TRBJ2-3 . TRBV6-2/TRBV6-3 .
TGCAGTGCTAGAGATGTTGGGGGGGTCTCCTACGAGCAGTACTTC CSARDVGGVSYEQYF TRBJ2-7 TRBD2 TRBV20-1 .
TGCGCCAGCAGCCAAGAGACACTGGGCTATGAGCAGTTCTTC CASSQETLGYEQFF TRBJ2-1 . TRBV4-3 once